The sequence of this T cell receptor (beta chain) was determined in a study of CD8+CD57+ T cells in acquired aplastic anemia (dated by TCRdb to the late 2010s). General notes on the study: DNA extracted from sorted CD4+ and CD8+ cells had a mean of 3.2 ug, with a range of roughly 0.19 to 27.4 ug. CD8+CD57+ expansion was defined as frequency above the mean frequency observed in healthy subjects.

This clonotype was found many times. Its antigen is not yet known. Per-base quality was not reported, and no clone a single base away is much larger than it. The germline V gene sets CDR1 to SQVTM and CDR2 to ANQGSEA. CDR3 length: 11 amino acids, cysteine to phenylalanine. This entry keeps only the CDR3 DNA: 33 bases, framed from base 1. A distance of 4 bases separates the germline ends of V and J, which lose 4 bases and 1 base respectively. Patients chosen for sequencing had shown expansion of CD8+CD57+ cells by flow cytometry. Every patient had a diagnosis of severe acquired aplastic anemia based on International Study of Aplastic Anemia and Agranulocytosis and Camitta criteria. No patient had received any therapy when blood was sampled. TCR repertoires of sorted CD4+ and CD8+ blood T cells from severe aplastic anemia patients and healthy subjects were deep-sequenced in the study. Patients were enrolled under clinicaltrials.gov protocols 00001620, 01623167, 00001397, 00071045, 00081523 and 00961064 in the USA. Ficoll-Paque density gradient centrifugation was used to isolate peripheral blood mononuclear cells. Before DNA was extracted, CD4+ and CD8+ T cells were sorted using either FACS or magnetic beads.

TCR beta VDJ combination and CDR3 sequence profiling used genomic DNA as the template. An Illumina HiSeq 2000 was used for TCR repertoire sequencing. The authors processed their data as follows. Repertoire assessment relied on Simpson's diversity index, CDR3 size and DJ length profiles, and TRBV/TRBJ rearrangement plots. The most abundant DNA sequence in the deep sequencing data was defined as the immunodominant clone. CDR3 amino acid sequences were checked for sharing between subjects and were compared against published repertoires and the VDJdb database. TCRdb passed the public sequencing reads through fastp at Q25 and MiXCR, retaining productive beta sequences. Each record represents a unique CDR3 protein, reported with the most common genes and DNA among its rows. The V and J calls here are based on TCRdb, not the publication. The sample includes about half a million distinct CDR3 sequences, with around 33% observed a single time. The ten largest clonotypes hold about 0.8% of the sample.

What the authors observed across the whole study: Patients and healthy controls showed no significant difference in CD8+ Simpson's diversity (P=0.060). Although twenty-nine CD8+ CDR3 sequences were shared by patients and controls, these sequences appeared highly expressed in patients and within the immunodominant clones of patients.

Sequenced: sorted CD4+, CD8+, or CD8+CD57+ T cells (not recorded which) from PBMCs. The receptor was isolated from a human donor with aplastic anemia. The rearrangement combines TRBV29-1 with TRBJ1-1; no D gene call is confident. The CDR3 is CSVARNTEAFF. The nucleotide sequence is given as TGCAGCGTTGCCAGGAACACTGAAGCTTTCTTT.